Shown below are 5 T cell receptor beta chains from a single sample sequenced in a study of T cell responses to AZD1222 COVID-19 vaccine. The table came from immunoSEQ multiplex PCR; TCRdb's copy has only in-frame clones and leaves some out. Among 50,000 to 60,000 clones listed, more than 75% were seen once. Sequenced material: peripheral blood, taken 28 days after the second AZD1222 dose. All receptors derive from an adult who received the AZD1222 COVID-19 vaccine.

The chain uses TRBV4-3 and TRBJ2-7, with 11 bases that match TRBD2. The J segment lost 5 bases and the V segment lost 1 base, leaving 16 bases of the junction unmatched. CDR3 size: 19 residues. Per germline, CDR1 LGHNA and CDR2 YSLEER. The CDR3 reads CASSQAALAGGSSSHEQYF. CDR3 nucleotide sequence: TGCGCCAGCAGCCAAGCAGCCCTAGCGGGAGGCTCCTCTAGTCACGAGCAGTACTTC.

This rearrangement joins TRBV2 to TRBJ2-1; D remains unclear. Germline CDR1 and CDR2: SNHLY and FYNNEI. V was shortened by 4 bases and J by 5 bases, with 3 bases between the two germline ends. The CDR3 is 11 residues long. The CDR3 loop is CASSGHNEQFF. CDR3 bases: TGTGCCAGCAGTGGGCACAATGAGCAGTTCTTC.

J is TRBJ2-1 and V is TRBV29-1, with D hard to call. Trimming cost V 7 bases and J 8 bases, with 15 bases left between them. Germline CDR1 and CDR2: SQVTM and ANQGSEA. The CDR3 sequence is 12 residues long. CDR3 protein: CSAHPQGYEQFF. In DNA form, the CDR3 reads TGCAGCGCCCACCCCCAAGGCTATGAGCAGTTCTTC.

The gene calls are TRBV7-3 and TRBJ1-2; no firm D call. Germline values: CDR1 SGHTA, CDR2 FQGTGA. There are 13 residues in the CDR3. V was trimmed by 4 bases and J by 5 bases, leaving 11 bases between them. The CDR3 region is CASSSTGGYGYTF. The CDR3 nucleotides are TGTGCCAGCAGCTCTACCGGAGGGTATGGCTACACCTTC.

This sequence joins TRBV20-1 and TRBJ1-4; D not resolved. Per germline, CDR1 DFQATT and CDR2 SNEGSKA (reference sequence). The CDR3 runs 11 residues. V lost 3 bases to trimming and J lost 4 bases, with 3 bases between them. CDR3 protein: CSASGNEKLFF. The CDR3, as DNA: TGCAGTGCTAGTGGTAATGAAAAACTGTTTTTT.